In this sample, the clone carrying this T cell receptor (beta chain) turned up once. The CDR3 totals 13 residues. CDR1 and CDR2 from the germline V gene are MGHRA and YSYEKL. V was pared by 5 bases and J by 9 bases, with 7 bases of the junction left unmatched. The sample originates from a study of OX40 agonist ivuxolimab in advanced cancers. For the study at large: Ivuxolimab is a fully human IgG2 antibody that activates OX40 (CD134).

Only in-frame clones appear in the TCRdb table, and some are missing; sequencing was by immunoSEQ multiplex PCR. The sample lists some 19,000 clones, roughly 80% occurring once. The sample was CD4+ or CD8+ T cells sorted from blood, taken in a trial of the OX40 agonist ivuxolimab. The chain has TRBV4-1 and TRBJ1-2; 9 bases line up with TRBD1. This sequence originates from an adult with an advanced solid tumor such as melanoma, head and neck, liver or kidney cancer. CDR3 in amino acids: CASSGGQGNSYTF. The CDR3 nucleotides are TGCGCCAGCAGCGGGGGACAGGGAAATAGCTACACCTTC.